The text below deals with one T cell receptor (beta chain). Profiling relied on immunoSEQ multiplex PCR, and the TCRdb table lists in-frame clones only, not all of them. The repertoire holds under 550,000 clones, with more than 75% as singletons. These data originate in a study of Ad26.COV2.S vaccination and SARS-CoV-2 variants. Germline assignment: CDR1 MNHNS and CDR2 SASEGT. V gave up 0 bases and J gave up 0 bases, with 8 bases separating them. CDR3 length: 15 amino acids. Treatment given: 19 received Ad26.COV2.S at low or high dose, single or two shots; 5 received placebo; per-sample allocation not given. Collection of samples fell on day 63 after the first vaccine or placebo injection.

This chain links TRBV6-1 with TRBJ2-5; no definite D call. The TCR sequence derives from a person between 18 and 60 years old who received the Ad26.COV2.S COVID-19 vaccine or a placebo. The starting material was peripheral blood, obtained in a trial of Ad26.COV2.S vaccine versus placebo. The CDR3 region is CASSEASRYQETQYF. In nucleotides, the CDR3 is TGTGCCAGCAGTGAAGCGAGCAGATACCAAGAGACCCAGTACTTC.